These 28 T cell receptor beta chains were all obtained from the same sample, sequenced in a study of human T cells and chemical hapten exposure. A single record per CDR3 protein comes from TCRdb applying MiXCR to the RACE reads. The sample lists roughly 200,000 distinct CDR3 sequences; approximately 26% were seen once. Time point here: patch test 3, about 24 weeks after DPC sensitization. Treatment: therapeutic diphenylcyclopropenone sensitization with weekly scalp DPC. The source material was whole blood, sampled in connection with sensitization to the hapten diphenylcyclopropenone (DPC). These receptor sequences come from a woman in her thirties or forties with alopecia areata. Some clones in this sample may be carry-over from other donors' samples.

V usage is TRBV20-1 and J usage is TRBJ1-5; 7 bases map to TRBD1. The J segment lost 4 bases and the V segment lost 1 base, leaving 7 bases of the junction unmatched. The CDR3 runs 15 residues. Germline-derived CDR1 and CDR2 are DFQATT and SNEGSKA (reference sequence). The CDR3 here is CSARVGTEINQPQHF. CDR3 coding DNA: TGCAGTGCTAGAGTAGGGACAGAGATAAATCAGCCCCAGCATTTT.

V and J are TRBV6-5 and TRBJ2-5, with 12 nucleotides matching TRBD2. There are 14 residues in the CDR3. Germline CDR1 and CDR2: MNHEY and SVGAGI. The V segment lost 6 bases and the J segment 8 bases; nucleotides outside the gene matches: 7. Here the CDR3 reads CASRSLAGGGTQYF. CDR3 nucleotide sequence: TGTGCCAGCAGGTCCCTAGCGGGAGGGGGAACCCAGTACTTC.

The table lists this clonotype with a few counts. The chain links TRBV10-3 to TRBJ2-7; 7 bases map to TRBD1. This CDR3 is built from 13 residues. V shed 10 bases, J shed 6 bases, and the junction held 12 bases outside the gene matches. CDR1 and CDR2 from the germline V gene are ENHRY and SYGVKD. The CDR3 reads CATSDRAEGEQYF. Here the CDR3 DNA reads TGTGCCACCTCCGACAGGGCTGAAGGCGAGCAGTACTTC.

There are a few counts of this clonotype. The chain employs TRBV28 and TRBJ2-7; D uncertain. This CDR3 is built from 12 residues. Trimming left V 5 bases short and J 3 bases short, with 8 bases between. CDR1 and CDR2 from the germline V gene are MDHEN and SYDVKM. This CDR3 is CASSDSHYEQYF. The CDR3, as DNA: TGTGCCAGCAGTGACTCCCACTACGAGCAGTACTTC.

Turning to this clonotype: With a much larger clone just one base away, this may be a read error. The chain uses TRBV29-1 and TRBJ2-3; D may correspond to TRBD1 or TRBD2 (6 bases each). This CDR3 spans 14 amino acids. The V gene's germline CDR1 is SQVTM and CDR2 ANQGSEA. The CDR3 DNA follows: TGCGGCGCTCTCGGGGGCCGCGGCACAGATACGCAGTATTTT. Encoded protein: CGALGGRGTDTQYF.

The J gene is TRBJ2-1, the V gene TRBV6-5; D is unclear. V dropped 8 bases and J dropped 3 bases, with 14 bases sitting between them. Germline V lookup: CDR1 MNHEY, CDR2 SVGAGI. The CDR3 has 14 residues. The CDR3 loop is CASRRVRNYNEQFF. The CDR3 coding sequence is TGTGCCAGCCGCAGAGTGCGGAACTACAATGAGCAGTTCTTC.

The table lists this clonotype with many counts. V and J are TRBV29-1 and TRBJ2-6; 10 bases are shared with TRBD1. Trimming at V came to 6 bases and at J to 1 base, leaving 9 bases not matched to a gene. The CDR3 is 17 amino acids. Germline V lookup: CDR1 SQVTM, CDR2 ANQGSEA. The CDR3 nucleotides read TGCAGCGTGGGGGGCCCGGGACAGGGGTCTGGGGCCAACGTCCTGACTTTC. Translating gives CSVGGPGQGSGANVLTF.

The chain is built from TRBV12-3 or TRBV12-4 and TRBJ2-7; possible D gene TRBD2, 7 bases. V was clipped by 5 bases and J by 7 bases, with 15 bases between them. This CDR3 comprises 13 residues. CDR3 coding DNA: TGTGCCAGCAGTGGAGGAGGGGGACTAGAGCAGTACTTC. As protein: CASSGGGGLEQYF.

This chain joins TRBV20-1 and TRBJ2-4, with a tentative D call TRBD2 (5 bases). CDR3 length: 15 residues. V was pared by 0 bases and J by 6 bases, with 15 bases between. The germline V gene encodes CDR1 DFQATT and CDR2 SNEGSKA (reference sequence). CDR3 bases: TGCAGTGCTAGAGATTGGACTCCATCGGGAAACATTCAGTACTTC. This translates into CSARDWTPSGNIQYF.

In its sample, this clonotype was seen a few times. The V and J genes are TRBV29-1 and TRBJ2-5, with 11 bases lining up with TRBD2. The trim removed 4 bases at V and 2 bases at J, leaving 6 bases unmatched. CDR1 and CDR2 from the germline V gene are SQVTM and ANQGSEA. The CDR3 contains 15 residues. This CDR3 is CSVGLAGFLQETQYF. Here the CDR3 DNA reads TGCAGCGTTGGACTAGCGGGATTCCTTCAAGAGACCCAGTACTTC.

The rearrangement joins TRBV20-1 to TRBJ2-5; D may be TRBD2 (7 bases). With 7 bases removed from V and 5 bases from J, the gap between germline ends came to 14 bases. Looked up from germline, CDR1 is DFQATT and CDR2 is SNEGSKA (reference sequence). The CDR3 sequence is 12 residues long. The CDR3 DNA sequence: TGCAGTGGGGGCGGGGGCCACGAGACCCAGTACTTC. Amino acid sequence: CSGGGGHETQYF.

The CDR3 is CASSFIREAKNIQYF. In DNA, the CDR3 is TGTGCCAGCAGTTTCATCAGGGAGGCCAAAAACATTCAGTACTTC. The gene calls are TRBV28 and TRBJ2-4; D is possibly TRBD1 or TRBD2 (5 bases each). This CDR3 has 15 residues. Germline-derived CDR1 and CDR2 are MDHEN and SYDVKM. The germline V and J ends were trimmed by 3 bases and 1 base, with 10 bases remaining between them.

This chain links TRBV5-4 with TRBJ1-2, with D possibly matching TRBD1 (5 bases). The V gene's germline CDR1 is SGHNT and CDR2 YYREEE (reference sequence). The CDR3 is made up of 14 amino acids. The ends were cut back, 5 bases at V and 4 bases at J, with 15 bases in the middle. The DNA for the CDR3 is TGTGCCAGCAGTCCGCTGCAGGGACCCTATGGCTACACCTTC. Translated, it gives CASSPLQGPYGYTF.

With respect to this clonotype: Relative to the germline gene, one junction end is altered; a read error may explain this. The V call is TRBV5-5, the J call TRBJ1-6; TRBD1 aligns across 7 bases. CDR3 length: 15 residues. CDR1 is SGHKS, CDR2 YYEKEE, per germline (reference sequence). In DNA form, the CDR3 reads TGTGCCAGCAGCTCTTACAGGGGTGGTAATTCACCCCTCAACTTT. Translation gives CASSSYRGGNSPLNF.

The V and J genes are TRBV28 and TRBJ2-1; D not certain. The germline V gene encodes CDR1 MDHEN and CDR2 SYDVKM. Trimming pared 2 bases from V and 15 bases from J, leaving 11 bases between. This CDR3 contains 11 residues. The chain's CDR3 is CASSLGQVGFF. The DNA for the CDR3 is TGTGCCAGCAGTTTAGGGCAGGTCGGGTTCTTC.

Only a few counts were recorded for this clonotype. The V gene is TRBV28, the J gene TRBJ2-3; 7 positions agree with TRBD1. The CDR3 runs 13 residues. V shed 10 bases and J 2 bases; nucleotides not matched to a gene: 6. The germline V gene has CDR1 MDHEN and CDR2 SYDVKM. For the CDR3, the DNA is TGTGCCACCGTCGACAGGGCCACAGATACGCAGTATTTT. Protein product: CATVDRATDTQYF.

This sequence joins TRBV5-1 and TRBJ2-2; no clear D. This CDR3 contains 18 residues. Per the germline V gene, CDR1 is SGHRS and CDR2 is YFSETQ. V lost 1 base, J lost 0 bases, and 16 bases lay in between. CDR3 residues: CASSLLARKLSNTGELFF. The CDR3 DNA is TGCGCCAGCAGCTTGTTGGCTCGGAAGCTTTCGAACACCGGGGAGCTGTTTTTT.

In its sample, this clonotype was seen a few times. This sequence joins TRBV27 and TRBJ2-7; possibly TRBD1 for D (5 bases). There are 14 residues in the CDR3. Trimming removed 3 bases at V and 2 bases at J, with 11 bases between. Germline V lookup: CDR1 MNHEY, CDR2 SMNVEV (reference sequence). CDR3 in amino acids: CASSFTDTTYEQYF. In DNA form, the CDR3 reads TGTGCCAGCAGTTTCACGGACACCACCTACGAGCAGTACTTC.

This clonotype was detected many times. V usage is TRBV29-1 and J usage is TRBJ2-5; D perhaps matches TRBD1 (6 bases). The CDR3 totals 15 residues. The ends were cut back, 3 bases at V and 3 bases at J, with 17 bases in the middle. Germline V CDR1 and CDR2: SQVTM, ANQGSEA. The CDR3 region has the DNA TGCAGCGTTGATGGGGAACAGGGACGGGAAGAGACCCAGTACTTC. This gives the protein CSVDGEQGREETQYF.

The CDR3 nucleotides are TGTGCCAGCAGCTCGGGACAGGGCTTCGCAACTAATGAAAAACTGTTTTTT. Protein product: CASSSGQGFATNEKLFF. The chain employs TRBV7-9 and TRBJ1-4; the match to TRBD1 covers 9 bases. This CDR3 contains 17 residues. With 4 bases clipped from V and 0 bases from J, the junction kept 6 bases outside the gene matches. Germline CDR1 reads SEHNR; CDR2 reads FQNEAQ (reference sequence).

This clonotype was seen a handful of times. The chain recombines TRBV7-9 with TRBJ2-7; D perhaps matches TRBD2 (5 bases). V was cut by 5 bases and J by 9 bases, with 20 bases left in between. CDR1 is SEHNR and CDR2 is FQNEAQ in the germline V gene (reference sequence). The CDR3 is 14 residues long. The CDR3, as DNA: TGTGCCAGCAGCCCCCCGCGTGGGAGCTCGGGGCAGTACTTC. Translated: CASSPPRGSSGQYF.

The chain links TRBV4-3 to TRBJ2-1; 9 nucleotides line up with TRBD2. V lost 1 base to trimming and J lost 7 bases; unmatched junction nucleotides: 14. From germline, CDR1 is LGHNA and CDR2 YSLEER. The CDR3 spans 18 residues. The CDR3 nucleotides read TGCGCCAGCAGCCAAGTCTGGATCCCTAGCGGGAATGTAAATGAGCAGTTCTTC. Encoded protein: CASSQVWIPSGNVNEQFF.

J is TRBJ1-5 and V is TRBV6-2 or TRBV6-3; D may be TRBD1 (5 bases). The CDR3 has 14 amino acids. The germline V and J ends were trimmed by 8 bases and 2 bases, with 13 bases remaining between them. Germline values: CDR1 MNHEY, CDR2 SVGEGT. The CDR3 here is CASGDRRGNQPQHF. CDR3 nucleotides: TGTGCCAGCGGGGACCGACGAGGCAATCAGCCCCAGCATTTT.

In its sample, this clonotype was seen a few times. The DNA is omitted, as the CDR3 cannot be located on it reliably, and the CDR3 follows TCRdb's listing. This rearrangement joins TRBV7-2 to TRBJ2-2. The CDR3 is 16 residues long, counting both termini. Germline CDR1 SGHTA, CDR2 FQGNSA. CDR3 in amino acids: CASSLRWIHTPGSCFF.

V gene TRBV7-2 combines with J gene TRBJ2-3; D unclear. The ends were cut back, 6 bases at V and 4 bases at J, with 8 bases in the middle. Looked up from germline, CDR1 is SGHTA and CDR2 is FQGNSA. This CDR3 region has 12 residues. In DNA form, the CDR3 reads TGTGCCAGCAGGATTGCCCCAGATACGCAGTATTTT. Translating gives CASRIAPDTQYF.

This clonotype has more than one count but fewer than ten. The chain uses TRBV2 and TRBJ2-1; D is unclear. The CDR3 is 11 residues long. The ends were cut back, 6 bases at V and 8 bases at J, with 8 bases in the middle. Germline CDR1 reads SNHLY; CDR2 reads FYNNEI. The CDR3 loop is CASSSRDEQFF. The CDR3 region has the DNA TGTGCCAGCAGCTCGCGCGATGAGCAGTTCTTC.

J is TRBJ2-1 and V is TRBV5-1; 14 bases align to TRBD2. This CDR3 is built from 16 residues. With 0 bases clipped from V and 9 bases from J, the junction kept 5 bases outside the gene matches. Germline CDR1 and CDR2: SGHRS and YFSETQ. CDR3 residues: CASSLGGLAGEVEQFF. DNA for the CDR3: TGCGCCAGCAGCTTGGGGGGACTAGCGGGAGAGGTTGAGCAGTTCTTC.

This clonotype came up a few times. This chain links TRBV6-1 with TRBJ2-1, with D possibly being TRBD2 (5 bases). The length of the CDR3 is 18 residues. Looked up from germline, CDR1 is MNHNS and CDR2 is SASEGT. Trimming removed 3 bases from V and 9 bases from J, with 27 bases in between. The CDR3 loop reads CASSEVSIAVVPGGEQFF. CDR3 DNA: TGTGCCAGCAGTGAGGTCTCGATCGCGGTGGTCCCAGGAGGTGAGCAGTTCTTC.